This T cell receptor (beta chain) was sequenced in a study of post-analysis software for immune sequencing data. The wider study: Relapsing-remitting, secondary progressive and progressive-relapsing multiple sclerosis courses were included.

In germline, CDR1 is SGHRS, CDR2 YFSETQ. The CDR3 is made up of 16 amino acids. V was cut by 1 base and J by 2 bases, with 16 bases left in between. This clonotype came up a few times. Its antigen remains unknown. Study-wide findings and caveats: The authors found that F measure strongly co-clustered same-batch samples. Patients showed TRBV5-6, TRBV5-1 and TRBV20-1 among four to six TRBV segments more frequent than in controls. Diversity measured as normalized Chao1 was significantly lower in multiple sclerosis patients than in controls.

Unique molecular identifiers had been added to the TCR beta cDNA libraries. From about 0.98 to 11 million T cells, 400,000 to 600,000 cDNA molecules were obtained. TCRdb used MiXCR to reprocess the PCR reads, holding one entry per CDR3 protein. The repertoire consists of about 820,000 distinct CDR3 sequences, with 53% occurring once and the leading ten covering approximately 4.3%. Sequenced sample: blood. The clonotype was recovered from a girl aged 10 to 17 with multiple sclerosis. This chain joins TRBV5-1 and TRBJ2-7, with a weak D call TRBD1 (5 bases). The CDR3 reads CASSLTQRQHTYEQYF. The CDR3 region has the DNA TGCGCCAGCAGCTTGACCCAGCGACAGCACACCTACGAGCAGTACTTC.